Listed here are 11 T cell receptor beta chains from one sample, sequenced in a study of cytomegalovirus exposure and HLA in healthy donors. The PCR had 60 Vbeta and 13 Jbeta primers. This table comes from immunoSEQ multiplex PCR, and its TCRdb copy is limited to in-frame clones, with some not included. This sample has 150,000 to 200,000 clones, with more than 70% found just once. The sample comprised PBMCs. The origin of the receptors is a male donor in good health and CMV-seropositive.

The genes are TRBV19 and TRBJ2-5; 10 nucleotides agree with TRBD2. The DNA end is a closer match to TRBJ2-7, so the J assignment may be wrong. The CDR3 is 15 residues long. Looked up from germline, CDR1 is LNHDA and CDR2 is SQIVND (reference sequence). CDR3 coding DNA: TGTGCCAGTAGATCCGGACTAGCGGCTACCTACGAGCAGTACTTC. Encoded protein: CASRSGLAATYEQYF.

This clone was seen just once. The V and J genes are TRBV11-3 and TRBJ2-3, with a weak D call TRBD2 (6 bases). The CDR3 totals 18 residues. The V end was cut by 2 bases, the J end by 2 bases, with 20 bases between. From germline, CDR1 is SGHNT and CDR2 YENEEA. CDR3 amino acids: CASSLKARWEAHTDTQYF. The CDR3 region has the DNA TGTGCCAGCAGCTTAAAGGCGAGGTGGGAGGCACACACAGATACGCAGTATTTT.

J is TRBJ1-1 and V is TRBV30; D may be TRBD1 (5 bases). Per the germline V gene, CDR1 is GTSNPN and CDR2 is SVGIG (reference sequence). Trimming shortened V by 6 bases and J by 1 base, and 12 bases separated the two germline ends. The CDR3 contains 13 residues. The chain's CDR3 is CACHRGQNTEAFF. As DNA, the CDR3 is TGTGCCTGCCATAGGGGCCAGAACACTGAAGCTTTCTTT.

In its sample, this clone was seen many times. The rearrangement uses TRBV2 and TRBJ2-1; D is uncertain. CDR3 length equals 12 residues. Germline CDR1 reads SNHLY; CDR2 reads FYNNEI. With 3 bases removed from V and 2 bases from J, the gap between germline ends came to 2 bases. In DNA, the CDR3 is TGTGCCAGCAGTGACACCTACAATGAGCAGTTCTTC. The encoded protein is CASSDTYNEQFF.

The chain combines TRBV25-1 with TRBJ2-1, with a weak D call TRBD1 (5 bases). Trimming cost V 4 bases and J 0 bases, with 13 bases left between them. The CDR3 has 16 amino acids. Germline lookup yields CDR1 MGHDK and CDR2 SYGVNS. DNA for the CDR3: TGTGCCAGCAGTGTCCCAGACAGCAGCTCCTACAATGAGCAGTTCTTC. Translation: CASSVPDSSSYNEQFF.

The chain links TRBV7-8 to TRBJ2-1; TRBD2 matches at 10 bases. J was trimmed by 9 bases and V by 2 bases; bases with no gene match: 13. The germline CDR1 and CDR2 sequences are SGHVS and FQNEAQ. The CDR3 length is 17 residues. The DNA of the CDR3 is TGTGCCAGCAGCTTAAACGATTTGCTAGCGGGAGAAGGTGAGCAGTTCTTC. This codes for CASSLNDLLAGEGEQFF.

The chain couples TRBV10-3 to TRBJ2-7; D uncertain. The CDR3 runs 13 residues. The ends were cut back, 10 bases at V and 3 bases at J, with 16 bases in the middle. Germline V lookup: CDR1 ENHRY, CDR2 SYGVKD. CDR3 bases: TGTGCCACCCGAGCCAGCGTTGACTACGAGCAGTACTTC. Translation gives CATRASVDYEQYF.

This sequence joins TRBV10-2 and TRBJ2-5, with 10 bases fitting TRBD2. With 5 bases clipped from V and 3 bases from J, the junction kept 3 bases outside the gene matches. This CDR3 contains 14 residues. Germline V CDR1 and CDR2: WSHSY, SAAADI. CDR3 bases: TGCGCCAGCAGTCTTAGCGGGAGGAAAGAGACCCAGTACTTC. It translates to CASSLSGRKETQYF.

V is TRBV20-1 and J is TRBJ2-3; possible D gene TRBD2, 6 bases. CDR3 length: 11 amino acids. CDR1 DFQATT and CDR2 SNEGSKA come from the germline V gene (reference sequence). V lost 7 bases and J 8 bases, leaving 13 bases between the germline ends. The CDR3 protein is CSDRRGGTQYF. CDR3 coding DNA: TGCAGTGATAGGCGGGGTGGTACGCAGTATTTT.

The count of this clone is one. The chain carries TRBV2 and TRBJ1-2; the match to TRBD1 covers 8 bases. V lost 7 bases to trimming and J lost 4 bases; unmatched junction nucleotides: 14. Germline CDR1 SNHLY, CDR2 FYNNEI. This CDR3 is 16 amino acids long. CDR3 DNA: TGTGCCAGCAATAACTGGTCAGGGGGCCAGGGCTATGGCTACACCTTC. Amino acid sequence: CASNNWSGGQGYGYTF. The variable domain in full, completed from reference TRBV2 and TRBJ1-2, reads EPEVTQTPSHQVTQMGQEVILRCVPISNHLYFYWYRQILGQKVEFLVSFYNNEISEKSEIFDDQFSVERPDGSNFTLKIRSTKLEDSAMYFCASNNWSGGQGYGYTFGSGTRLTVV.

This clone was seen once. This rearrangement joins TRBV19 to TRBJ2-1, with 15 bases aligning to TRBD2. Germline V gives CDR1 LNHDA, CDR2 SQIVND (reference sequence). V lost 3 bases and J lost 9; bases outside the gene matches: 6. The CDR3 is 16 residues long. CDR3: CASSIGLAGGGAEQFF. The CDR3, as DNA: TGTGCCAGTAGTATCGGACTAGCGGGAGGGGGGGCTGAGCAGTTCTTC. The variable domain in full, completed from reference TRBV19 and TRBJ2-1, reads DGGITQSPKYLFRKEGQNVTLSCEQNLNHDAMYWYRQDPGQGLRLIYYSQIVNDFQKGDIAEGYSVSREKKESFPLTVTSAQKNPTAFYLCASSIGLAGGGAEQFFGPGTRLTVL.